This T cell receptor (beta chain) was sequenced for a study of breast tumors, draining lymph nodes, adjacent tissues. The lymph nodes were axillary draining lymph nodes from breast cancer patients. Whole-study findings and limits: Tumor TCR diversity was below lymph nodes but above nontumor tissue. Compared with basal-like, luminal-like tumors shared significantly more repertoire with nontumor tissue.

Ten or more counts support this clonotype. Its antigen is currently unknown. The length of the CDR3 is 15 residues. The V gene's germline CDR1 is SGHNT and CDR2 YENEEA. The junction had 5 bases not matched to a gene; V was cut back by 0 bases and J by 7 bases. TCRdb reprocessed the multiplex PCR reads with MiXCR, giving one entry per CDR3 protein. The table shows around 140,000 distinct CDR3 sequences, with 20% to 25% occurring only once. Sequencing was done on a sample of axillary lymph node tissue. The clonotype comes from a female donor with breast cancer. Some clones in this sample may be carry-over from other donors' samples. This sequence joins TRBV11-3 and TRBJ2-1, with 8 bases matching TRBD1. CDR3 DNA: TGTGCCAGCAGCTTAGATTCGCACAGGGGGAATGAGCAGTTCTTC. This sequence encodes CASSLDSHRGNEQFF.